In its sample, the clone carrying this T cell receptor beta chain was seen many times. Its specificity is unknown. The data are from a study of T cells after yellow fever vaccination. Across the study: For low cell numbers, libraries were made with SMART-Seq v4 Ultra Low Input. Study observations and caveats: A faster peak, day 5 versus 15, was reached by the weaker secondary response. Detected again after the booster were most primary-vaccination clones, at about 96% CD4 and approximately 87% CD8. Relatively few clonotypes were ones that appeared in both CD4 and CD8 compartments.

TCRdb itself ran the 5' RACE reads through MiXCR, one entry per CDR3 protein. The sample carries 80,000 to 100,000 distinct CDR3 sequences, less than 6% recorded once. The CDR3 consists of 13 residues. Germline CDR1 is SGHAT and CDR2 is FQNNGV. V lost 3 bases and J lost 3, with 7 bases in between. The specimen comprised CD8+ T cells sorted from PBMCs, sampled 10 days after the yellow fever booster vaccination. This sequence was found in a man between 18 and 35 years old who received the YFV17D yellow fever vaccine. This chain uses TRBV11-2 with TRBJ2-3; D might be TRBD2 (5 bases). The CDR3 DNA follows: TGTGCCAGCAGCTTTCGGGGTACAGATACGCAGTATTTT. Protein sequence: CASSFRGTDTQYF.